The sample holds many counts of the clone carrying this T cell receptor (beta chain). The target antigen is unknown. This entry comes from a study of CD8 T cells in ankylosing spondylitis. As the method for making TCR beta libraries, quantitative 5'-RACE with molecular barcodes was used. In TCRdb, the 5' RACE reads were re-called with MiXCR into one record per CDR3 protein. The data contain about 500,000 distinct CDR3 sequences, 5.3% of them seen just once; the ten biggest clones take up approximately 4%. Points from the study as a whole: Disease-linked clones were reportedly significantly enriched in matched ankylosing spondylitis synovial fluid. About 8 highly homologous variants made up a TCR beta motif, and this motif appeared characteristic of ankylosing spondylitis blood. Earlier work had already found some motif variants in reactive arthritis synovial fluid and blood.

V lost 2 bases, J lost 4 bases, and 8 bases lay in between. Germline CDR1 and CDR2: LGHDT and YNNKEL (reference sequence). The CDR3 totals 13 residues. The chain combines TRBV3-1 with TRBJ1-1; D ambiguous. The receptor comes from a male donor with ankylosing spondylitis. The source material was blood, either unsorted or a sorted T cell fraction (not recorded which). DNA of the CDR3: TGTGCCAGCAGCCAAACGGGTATCACTGAAGCTTTCTTT. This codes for CASSQTGITEAFF.